The rows below give T cell receptor beta chains drawn from one sample of a study of blood T cells in healthy people across ages. MiXCR, run by TCRdb on the 5' RACE reads, gives a single entry per CDR3 protein. The table has fewer than 2,000,000 distinct CDR3 sequences, about 39% seen once. Sequencing used blood. The receptors stem from a human donor in good health. CDR3s include the opening cysteine and the closing phenylalanine or tryptophan. D genes are given only for firm matches. The listing skips clone size in some rows; elsewhere it reads once, few, many or a size class.

V gene: TRBV27
J gene: TRBJ2-5
D gene: .
clone size: few
CDR3 protein: CASSLSWRYQETQYF
CDR3 DNA: TGTGCCAGCAGTTTATCCTGGAGATACCAAGAGACCCAGTACTTC

V gene: TRBV4-2
J gene: TRBJ1-2
D gene: TRBD1
clone size: .
CDR3 protein: CASSLASRGQEDGYTF
CDR3 DNA: TGTGCCAGCAGCCTTGCCAGCAGGGGGCAAGAGGATGGCTACACCTTC

V gene: TRBV7-2
J gene: TRBJ1-2
D gene: .
clone size: .
CDR3 protein: CASSFSPNPSNYGYTF
CDR3 DNA: TGTGCCAGCAGCTTTAGCCCGAATCCCTCTAACTATGGCTACACCTTC

V gene: TRBV20-1
J gene: TRBJ1-5
D gene: TRBD1
clone size: .
CDR3 protein: CSAGPGTGGDLSNQPQHF
CDR3 DNA: TGCAGTGCTGGACCCGGGACAGGGGGCGACTTGAGCAATCAGCCCCAGCATTTT

V gene: TRBV29-1
J gene: TRBJ2-5
D gene: TRBD1
clone size: .
CDR3 protein: CSGGQPQETQYF
CDR3 DNA: TGCAGCGGGGGACAGCCCCAAGAGACCCAGTACTTC

V gene: TRBV29-1
J gene: TRBJ1-2
D gene: .
clone size: few
CDR3 protein: CSVEDRDEMGYTF
CDR3 DNA: TGCAGCGTTGAAGACAGGGACGAGATGGGCTACACCTTC

V gene: TRBV4-3
J gene: TRBJ1-2
D gene: .
clone size: .
CDR3 protein: CASSQDRYTGLNGYTF
CDR3 DNA: TGCGCCAGCAGCCAAGATAGGTACACAGGGTTAAATGGCTACACCTTC

V gene: TRBV29-1
J gene: TRBJ2-1
D gene: .
clone size: few
CDR3 protein: CSVEAQGYYNEQFF
CDR3 DNA: TGCAGCGTTGAGGCGCAGGGCTACTACAATGAGCAGTTCTTC

V gene: TRBV20-1
J gene: TRBJ1-6
D gene: .
clone size: .
CDR3 protein: CSARAAGWNPPLHF
CDR3 DNA: TGCAGTGCTAGAGCGGCAGGGTGGAATCCACCCCTCCACTTT

V gene: TRBV4-1
J gene: TRBJ2-5
D gene: .
clone size: .
CDR3 protein: CASSQVPGSQETQYF
CDR3 DNA: TGCGCCAGCAGCCAAGTTCCGGGGAGCCAAGAGACCCAGTACTTC

V gene: TRBV10-3
J gene: TRBJ2-5
D gene: .
clone size: few
CDR3 protein: CAISAQGGVSETQYF
CDR3 DNA: TGTGCCATCAGTGCACAGGGCGGGGTGTCAGAGACCCAGTACTTC

V gene: TRBV3-1
J gene: TRBJ2-3
D gene: .
clone size: .
CDR3 protein: CASSKSGATDTQYF
CDR3 DNA: TGTGCCAGCAGCAAAAGTGGAGCCACAGATACGCAGTATTTT

V gene: TRBV14
J gene: TRBJ2-1
D gene: .
clone size: .
CDR3 protein: CASHWGMGSYNEQFF
CDR3 DNA: TGTGCCAGCCACTGGGGAATGGGTTCCTACAATGAGCAGTTCTTC

V gene: TRBV20-1
J gene: TRBJ2-7
D gene: TRBD2
clone size: .
CDR3 protein: CSASVSGVSYEQYF
CDR3 DNA: TGCAGTGCTAGTGTTAGCGGGGTCTCCTACGAGCAGTACTTC

V gene: TRBV15
J gene: TRBJ2-5
D gene: TRBD2
clone size: .
CDR3 protein: CATSRAGGPETQYF
CDR3 DNA: TGTGCCACCAGCAGAGCGGGGGGGCCAGAGACCCAGTACTTC

V gene: TRBV7-2
J gene: TRBJ2-5
D gene: .
clone size: many
CDR3 protein: CASSPRQRETQYF
CDR3 DNA: TGTGCCAGCAGCCCCCGCCAGAGGGAGACCCAGTACTTC

V gene: TRBV12-3/TRBV12-4
J gene: TRBJ2-5
D gene: .
clone size: .
CDR3 protein: CASSLFWETQYF
CDR3 DNA: TGTGCCAGCAGTTTATTCTGGGAGACCCAGTACTTC

V gene: TRBV4-2
J gene: TRBJ1-2
D gene: .
clone size: .
CDR3 protein: CASSQEPTEPYGYTF
CDR3 DNA: TGTGCCAGCAGCCAAGAACCCACAGAGCCCTATGGCTACACCTTC

V gene: TRBV12-3/TRBV12-4
J gene: TRBJ1-5
D gene: .
clone size: few
CDR3 protein: CASSFLGTQPQHF
CDR3 DNA: TGTGCCAGCAGTTTTCTGGGGACACAGCCCCAGCATTTT

V gene: TRBV3-1
J gene: TRBJ1-4
D gene: .
clone size: few
CDR3 protein: CASSHWDSGEEKLFF
CDR3 DNA: TGTGCCAGCAGCCATTGGGACTCGGGGGAGGAAAAACTGTTTTTT

V gene: TRBV29-1
J gene: TRBJ2-3
D gene: .
clone size: few
CDR3 protein: CSVTTTDTQYF
CDR3 DNA: TGCAGCGTTACAACCACAGATACGCAGTATTTT

V gene: TRBV9
J gene: TRBJ2-3
D gene: .
clone size: .
CDR3 protein: CASSPGSAAETLYF
CDR3 DNA: TGTGCCAGCAGCCCAGGAAGCGCGGCGGAGACGCTGTATTTT

V gene: TRBV4-3
J gene: TRBJ2-5
D gene: .
clone size: few
CDR3 protein: CASSQGLVIGQETQYF
CDR3 DNA: TGCGCCAGCAGCCAAGGGCTCGTAATAGGCCAAGAGACCCAGTACTTC

V gene: TRBV29-1
J gene: TRBJ1-3
D gene: .
clone size: few
CDR3 protein: CSATVGGSYSGNTIYF
CDR3 DNA: TGCAGCGCCACGGTAGGAGGGTCCTACTCTGGAAACACCATATATTTT

V gene: TRBV15
J gene: TRBJ2-7
D gene: TRBD1
clone size: .
CDR3 protein: CATSRSGTGGYEQYF
CDR3 DNA: TGTGCCACCAGCAGATCCGGGACAGGGGGCTACGAGCAGTACTTC

V gene: TRBV12-3/TRBV12-4
J gene: TRBJ2-1
D gene: .
clone size: .
CDR3 protein: CASSYVGPEQFF
CDR3 DNA: TGTGCCAGCAGTTATGTGGGTCCTGAGCAGTTCTTC

V gene: TRBV28
J gene: TRBJ2-3
D gene: .
clone size: .
CDR3 protein: CASSLMRGSAGTDTQYF
CDR3 DNA: TGTGCCAGCAGCCTCATGAGGGGAAGTGCTGGAACAGATACGCAGTATTTT

V gene: TRBV10-3
J gene: TRBJ2-7
D gene: .
clone size: .
CDR3 protein: CAISESLAFHEQYF
CDR3 DNA: TGTGCCATCAGTGAGTCCTTAGCGTTCCACGAGCAGTACTTC

V gene: TRBV6-5
J gene: TRBJ1-3
D gene: .
clone size: once
CDR3 protein: CASNPQGPANTIYF
CDR3 DNA: TGTGCCAGCAATCCACAGGGTCCCGCAAACACCATATATTTT

V gene: TRBV10-3
J gene: TRBJ2-7
D gene: TRBD1
clone size: .
CDR3 protein: CAIRRQGFYNEQYF
CDR3 DNA: TGTGCCATCAGAAGACAGGGCTTCTACAATGAGCAGTACTTC

V gene: TRBV9
J gene: TRBJ2-3
D gene: TRBD2
clone size: .
CDR3 protein: CASSSPGGGQYF
CDR3 DNA: TGTGCCAGCAGCTCCCCTGGCGGGGGGCAGTATTTT

V gene: TRBV10-3
J gene: TRBJ1-1
D gene: TRBD1
clone size: .
CDR3 protein: CAITPGQGRNSEAFF
CDR3 DNA: TGTGCCATCACTCCGGGACAGGGCCGAAATTCTGAAGCTTTCTTT

V gene: TRBV29-1
J gene: TRBJ2-7
D gene: TRBD1
clone size: once
CDR3 protein: CSVEGGTGGYEQYF
CDR3 DNA: TGCAGCGTTGAAGGTGGGACAGGGGGCTACGAGCAGTACTTC

V gene: TRBV7-3
J gene: TRBJ1-1
D gene: TRBD1
clone size: .
CDR3 protein: CASSPRTGGSLTEAFF
CDR3 DNA: TGTGCCAGCAGCCCCCGGACAGGGGGCTCTTTGACTGAAGCTTTCTTT

V gene: TRBV12-3/TRBV12-4
J gene: TRBJ1-1
D gene: .
clone size: .
CDR3 protein: CASTKSGHLAEAFF
CDR3 DNA: TGTGCCAGCACTAAATCTGGCCACCTGGCTGAAGCTTTCTTT

V gene: TRBV20-1
J gene: TRBJ2-5
D gene: .
clone size: few
CDR3 protein: CSASRDSSLEQYF
CDR3 DNA: TGCAGTGCGAGCCGGGACTCCTCTCTTGAGCAGTACTTC

V gene: TRBV7-2
J gene: TRBJ2-1
D gene: .
clone size: .
CDR3 protein: CASSSAEGGNEQFF
CDR3 DNA: TGTGCCAGCAGCTCCGCCGAAGGCGGCAATGAGCAGTTCTTC

V gene: TRBV7-8
J gene: TRBJ2-1
D gene: TRBD1
clone size: .
CDR3 protein: CASSPVRQGRNEQFF
CDR3 DNA: TGTGCCAGCAGCCCGGTTCGACAGGGTCGGAATGAGCAGTTCTTC

V gene: TRBV20-1
J gene: TRBJ2-1
D gene: .
clone size: few
CDR3 protein: CSARDQVAATYNEQFF
CDR3 DNA: TGCAGTGCTAGAGATCAGGTGGCAGCCACTTACAATGAGCAGTTCTTC

V gene: TRBV2
J gene: TRBJ2-7
D gene: TRBD1
clone size: .
CDR3 protein: CASSEATGFYEQYF
CDR3 DNA: TGTGCCAGCAGTGAAGCGACAGGGTTTTACGAGCAGTACTTC

V gene: TRBV7-8
J gene: TRBJ2-3
D gene: .
clone size: few
CDR3 protein: CASSPSARRRAGDTQYF
CDR3 DNA: TGTGCCAGCAGCCCTAGCGCCAGGCGTAGGGCCGGAGATACGCAGTATTTT

V gene: TRBV7-2
J gene: TRBJ1-6
D gene: TRBD1
clone size: few
CDR3 protein: CASSLVWDRGEGSPLHF
CDR3 DNA: TGTGCCAGCAGCTTAGTGTGGGACAGGGGAGAGGGGTCACCCCTCCACTTT

V gene: TRBV28
J gene: TRBJ2-7
D gene: .
clone size: .
CDR3 protein: CASIQGDNSYEQYF
CDR3 DNA: TGTGCCAGCATCCAAGGGGACAACTCCTACGAGCAGTACTTC

V gene: TRBV28
J gene: TRBJ1-5
D gene: .
clone size: .
CDR3 protein: CASSLPLGNQPQHF
CDR3 DNA: TGTGCCAGCAGCTTACCTTTGGGGAATCAGCCCCAGCATTTT

V gene: TRBV20-1
J gene: TRBJ2-5
D gene: .
clone size: .
CDR3 protein: CSASRALILQETQYF
CDR3 DNA: TGCAGTGCTAGTAGGGCCCTAATACTGCAAGAGACCCAGTACTTC

V gene: TRBV5-1
J gene: TRBJ1-1
D gene: .
clone size: few
CDR3 protein: CASSLNGGANTEAFF
CDR3 DNA: TGCGCCAGCAGCTTGAATGGGGGGGCGAACACTGAAGCTTTCTTT

V gene: TRBV13
J gene: TRBJ2-4
D gene: .
clone size: .
CDR3 protein: CASSETGPQNIQYF
CDR3 DNA: TGTGCCAGCAGCGAAACCGGGCCTCAAAACATTCAGTACTTC

V gene: TRBV7-2
J gene: TRBJ2-3
D gene: .
clone size: .
CDR3 protein: CASSLNVGDTQYF
CDR3 DNA: TGTGCCAGCAGCTTAAATGTTGGGGATACGCAGTATTTT

V gene: TRBV4-1
J gene: TRBJ1-2
D gene: .
clone size: .
CDR3 protein: CASSQDIGVHYGYTF
CDR3 DNA: TGCGCCAGCAGCCAAGATATTGGAGTACACTATGGCTACACCTTC

V gene: TRBV6-2/TRBV6-3
J gene: TRBJ2-3
D gene: .
clone size: few
CDR3 protein: CASSPEEGFTDTQYF
CDR3 DNA: TGTGCCAGCAGTCCCGAGGAGGGCTTCACAGATACGCAGTATTTT

V gene: TRBV7-2
J gene: TRBJ1-2
D gene: .
clone size: .
CDR3 protein: CASSSGPYYSYTF
CDR3 DNA: TGTGCCAGCAGCTCCGGACCATACTATAGCTACACCTTC

V gene: TRBV7-8
J gene: TRBJ1-1
D gene: .
clone size: .
CDR3 protein: CASGVYNTEAFF
CDR3 DNA: TGTGCCAGCGGGGTATATAACACTGAAGCTTTCTTT

V gene: TRBV6-1
J gene: TRBJ1-5
D gene: TRBD1
clone size: few
CDR3 protein: CASRQGAFREQPQHF
CDR3 DNA: TGTGCCAGCAGGCAGGGGGCCTTCAGAGAACAGCCCCAGCATTTT

V gene: TRBV20-1
J gene: TRBJ1-1
D gene: .
clone size: .
CDR3 protein: CSARLNAGTLNTEAFF
CDR3 DNA: TGCAGTGCTAGACTCAATGCCGGGACACTGAACACTGAAGCTTTCTTT

V gene: TRBV7-2
J gene: TRBJ1-2
D gene: TRBD1
clone size: few
CDR3 protein: CASSLYRGLTTNYGYTF
CDR3 DNA: TGTGCCAGCAGCTTATACAGGGGCCTAACCACTAACTATGGCTACACCTTC

V gene: TRBV5-5
J gene: TRBJ2-7
D gene: TRBD1
clone size: .
CDR3 protein: CASSWIGQGAYEQYF
CDR3 DNA: TGTGCCAGCAGCTGGATCGGACAGGGGGCTTACGAGCAGTACTTC

V gene: TRBV9
J gene: TRBJ1-2
D gene: .
clone size: once
CDR3 protein: CASSVSGVGGYTF
CDR3 DNA: TGTGCCAGCAGCGTCTCAGGGGTAGGAGGCTACACCTTC

V gene: TRBV24-1
J gene: TRBJ2-7
D gene: .
clone size: many
CDR3 protein: CATSEGSYEQYF
CDR3 DNA: TGTGCCACCAGTGAGGGGTCCTACGAGCAGTACTTC

V gene: TRBV6-5
J gene: TRBJ2-6
D gene: .
clone size: .
CDR3 protein: CASSPSFPGANVLTF
CDR3 DNA: TGTGCCAGCAGCCCAAGTTTTCCCGGGGCCAACGTCCTGACTTTC